The rows below give T cell receptor beta chains drawn from one sample of a study of response to subunit inactivated influenza vaccine. TCRdb reprocessed the RT-PCR reads with MiXCR, giving one entry per CDR3 protein. The sample has about 500,000 distinct CDR3 sequences; approximately 16% are singletons. Sequencing used CD4+ T cells sorted from PBMCs, obtained around 2 years after vaccination. These receptors originate from a man in his fifties or sixties who received an inactivated influenza vaccine. Both conserved end residues are part of each CDR3. A D gene is named only where the DNA matches it firmly. The size field is filled for only some rows; it gives once, few, many or a size class.

>.|few|TRBV3-1|TRBJ2-7
CASSQRGSSYEQYF
TGTGCCAGCAGCCAGCGGGGAAGCTCCTACGAGCAGTACTTC
>TRBD1|.|TRBV7-2|TRBJ2-2
CASSPGTGASGELFF
TGTGCCAGCAGCCCCGGGACAGGGGCCTCCGGGGAGCTGTTTTTT
>.|few|TRBV29-1|TRBJ2-1
CSVEDAGNEQFF
TGCAGCGTTGAAGACGCTGGTAATGAGCAGTTCTTC
>TRBD2|.|TRBV7-8|TRBJ2-5
CASSLSGLLKETQYF
TGTGCCAGCAGCTTATCGGGACTACTAAAAGAGACCCAGTACTTC
>TRBD1|few|TRBV7-2|TRBJ1-4
CASSLGDRDDEKLFF
TGTGCCAGCAGCTTAGGTGACAGGGACGATGAAAAACTGTTTTTT
>.|few|TRBV5-1|TRBJ1-2
CASSLSMSDGGYTF
TGCGCCAGCAGCTTGAGTATGTCGGACGGTGGCTACACCTTC
>.|.|TRBV11-2|TRBJ2-5
CASSLDFWQETQYF
TGTGCCAGCAGCTTAGATTTCTGGCAAGAGACCCAGTACTTC
>TRBD1|.|TRBV20-1|TRBJ2-7
CSASGQGIYEQYF
TGCAGTGCTTCCGGACAGGGGATCTACGAGCAGTACTTC
>.|.|TRBV6-1|TRBJ2-2
CASRGARFTGELFF
TGTGCCAGCAGGGGAGCTAGGTTCACCGGGGAGCTGTTTTTT
>.|few|TRBV7-3|TRBJ1-1
CASSLTGAGMFF
TGTGCCAGCAGCTTAACTGGTGCAGGGATGTTCTTT
>TRBD1|many|TRBV10-3|TRBJ2-3
CAISRQGVDTDTQYF
TGTGCCATCAGTAGACAGGGGGTAGACACAGATACGCAGTATTTT
>.|many|TRBV7-2|TRBJ1-2
CASSAPRLLYYGYTF
TGTGCCAGCAGCGCCCCAAGGTTGCTCTACTATGGCTACACCTTC
>TRBD1|few|TRBV10-3|TRBJ2-5
CAAQGERQETQYF
TGTGCCGCACAGGGGGAGCGACAAGAGACCCAGTACTTC
>TRBD2|few|TRBV7-6|TRBJ2-7
CASSLTGGSPEQYF
TGTGCCAGCAGCTTAACGGGCGGGAGTCCCGAGCAGTACTTC
>.|.|TRBV7-8|TRBJ1-2
CASSPTANYGYTF
TGTGCCAGCAGCCCGACAGCAAACTATGGCTACACCTTC
>.|.|TRBV28|TRBJ1-1
CASSTRARGRGKAEAFF
TGTGCCAGCAGTACCCGGGCCCGGGGGAGGGGGAAGGCTGAAGCTTTCTTT
>TRBD2|.|TRBV24-1|TRBJ2-1
CATSDPGTSGVNEQFF
TGTGCCACCAGTGACCCCGGGACTAGCGGGGTCAATGAGCAGTTCTTC
>.|.|TRBV11-2|TRBJ2-3
CASSFRTYTQYF
TGTGCCAGCAGCTTTAGGACCTATACGCAGTATTTT
>.|few|TRBV6-1|TRBJ1-5
CASSAGRAGNQPQHF
TGTGCCAGCAGTGCCGGACGGGCGGGGAATCAGCCCCAGCATTTT
>TRBD1|.|TRBV3-1|TRBJ1-6
CASSTTGEGPLHF
TGTGCCAGCAGCACCACAGGGGAGGGTCCCCTCCACTTT
>.|.|TRBV7-2|TRBJ1-5
CASSSRTRYSNQPQHF
TGTGCCAGCAGCTCGAGGACACGCTATAGCAATCAGCCCCAGCATTTT
>.|.|TRBV12-2|TRBJ1-3
CASRFGPGVSGNTIYF
TGTGCAAGTCGCTTCGGTCCAGGCGTCTCTGGAAACACCATATATTTT
>.|many|TRBV7-8|TRBJ1-3
CASSSADGGIGNTIYF
TGTGCCAGCAGCTCCGCCGACGGGGGTATTGGAAACACCATATATTTT
>TRBD1|.|TRBV5-1|TRBJ1-1
CASSLDRGSVNTEAFF
TGCGCCAGCAGCTTGGACAGGGGGTCTGTGAACACTGAAGCTTTCTTT
>.|few|TRBV9|TRBJ2-7
CASSGGTGFTYEQYF
TGTGCCAGCAGCGGCGGAACAGGGTTCACCTACGAGCAGTACTTC
>.|.|TRBV6-2/TRBV6-3|TRBJ1-5
CASSHKPGTSHQPQHF
TGTGCCAGCAGTCATAAACCCGGGACAAGCCATCAGCCCCAGCATTTT
>TRBD2|.|TRBV7-3|TRBJ2-2
CASSRGRVDTGELFF
TGTGCCAGCAGCCGAGGGAGGGTGGACACCGGGGAGCTGTTTTTT
>TRBD1|few|TRBV20-1|TRBJ2-3
CSARDPGQGATDTQYF
TGCAGTGCTAGAGATCCGGGACAGGGGGCGACAGATACGCAGTATTTT
>.|.|TRBV5-5|TRBJ1-3
CASWDTDGNTIYF
TGTGCCAGCTGGGACACCGATGGAAACACCATATATTTT
>.|few|TRBV4-2|TRBJ1-2
CASSPSQGENGYTF
TGTGCCAGCAGCCCCAGTCAGGGAGAAAACGGCTACACCTTC
>.|once|TRBV18|TRBJ2-4
CASSPPGDPKNIQYF
TGTGCCAGCTCACCTCCAGGAGATCCCAAAAACATTCAGTACTTC
>TRBD1|.|TRBV7-9|TRBJ2-7
CASSLWDRGLYEQYF
TGTGCCAGCAGCTTATGGGACAGGGGGCTGTACGAGCAGTACTTC
>TRBD1|few|TRBV18|TRBJ1-6
CASSPTDRGSSPLHF
TGTGCCAGCTCACCAACTGACAGGGGTAGTTCACCCCTCCACTTT
>.|.|TRBV20-1|TRBJ1-4
CSASPGAVNEKLFF
TGCAGTGCTAGTCCGGGGGCAGTTAATGAAAAACTGTTTTTT
>.|.|TRBV4-1|TRBJ1-2
CASSQVAGTGYGYTF
TGCGCCAGCAGCCAAGTTGCGGGGACGGGGTATGGCTACACCTTC
>.|few|TRBV7-8|TRBJ1-2
CASGGQPNYGYTF
TGTGCCAGTGGGGGTCAGCCTAACTATGGCTACACCTTC
>.|many|TRBV5-1|TRBJ1-3
CASSPGQPGSGNTIYF
TGCGCCAGCAGCCCTGGACAGCCCGGCTCTGGAAACACCATATATTTT
>.|.|TRBV25-1|TRBJ2-3
CASTPLGGHGTDTQYF
TGTGCCAGCACTCCGTTAGGGGGGCACGGCACAGATACGCAGTATTTT
>TRBD2|.|TRBV7-3|TRBJ2-3
CASSHGRASGRLDTQYF
TGTGCCAGCAGCCATGGGCGGGCTAGCGGGAGGCTGGATACGCAGTATTTT
>.|.|TRBV28|TRBJ1-2
CASSLASSYNYGYTF
TGTGCCAGCAGCCTCGCCAGTTCGTATAACTATGGCTACACCTTC
>.|.|TRBV30|TRBJ2-1
CAWRIWDEQFF
TGTGCCTGGAGAATCTGGGATGAGCAGTTCTTC
>.|.|TRBV5-1|TRBJ1-4
CASSLTRPSANEKLFF
TGCGCCAGCAGCTTGACCCGGCCTTCAGCTAATGAAAAACTGTTTTTT
>.|few|TRBV12-5|TRBJ2-2
CASGLLNTGELFF
TGTGCTAGTGGTTTACTTAACACCGGGGAGCTGTTTTTT
>.|.|TRBV28|TRBJ2-2
CASRRPDTGELFF
TGTGCCAGCAGAAGGCCGGACACCGGGGAGCTGTTTTTT
>.|few|TRBV5-6|TRBJ2-4
CASSFLLAKNIQYF
TGTGCCAGCAGCTTCCTATTAGCCAAAAACATTCAGTACTTC
>TRBD1|few|TRBV9|TRBJ1-2
CASTSGVMGGGGNYGYTF
TGTGCCAGCACCTCTGGTGTCATGGGTGGAGGGGGCAACTATGGCTACACCTTC